This is a list of T cell receptor beta chains from one sample in a study of T cells in Graves' hyperthyroidism and ophthalmopathy. TCRdb re-derived calls from the multiplex PCR reads in MiXCR, one entry per CDR3 protein. Seen here are about 400,000 distinct CDR3 sequences, roughly an eighth observed once, and the top ten hold about 9.1%. What was sequenced was blood. All receptors derive from a woman under 30 with Graves' hyperthyroidism. Each CDR3 is given with its conserved first and last residue. The D gene is left open where the match is weak. Part of the rows lack a size; the others show once, few, many or a class for expanded clones.

V	D	J	size	CDR3	DNA
TRBV6-1	TRBD1	TRBJ1-5	many	CASSETPPGTGIQPQHF	TGTGCCAGCAGTGAAACCCCCCCCGGGACAGGGATTCAGCCCCAGCATTTT
TRBV3-1	-	TRBJ1-1	many	CASSPGSRDTEAFF	TGTGCCAGCAGCCCGGGGAGTAGGGACACTGAAGCTTTCTTT
TRBV9	-	TRBJ2-1	many	CASSVGASPWNEQFF	TGTGCCAGCAGCGTAGGGGCTAGCCCCTGGAATGAGCAGTTCTTC
TRBV30	-	TRBJ2-2	-	CAWTSQGDTGELFF	TGTGCCTGGACCTCTCAGGGAGACACCGGGGAGCTGTTTTTT
TRBV20-1	-	TRBJ2-7	-	CSASGQEFYEQYF	TGCAGTGCTAGTGGGCAGGAGTTCTACGAGCAGTACTTC
TRBV4-1	-	TRBJ1-5	-	CASSSYRVNQPQHF	TGCGCCAGCAGCAGCTACAGGGTCAATCAGCCCCAGCATTTT
TRBV5-6	-	TRBJ2-3	-	CASSGSAQGTDTQYF	TGTGCCAGCAGCGGGAGCGCACAGGGCACAGATACGCAGTATTTT
TRBV28	-	TRBJ2-3	many	CASSPLSLTDTQYF	TGTGCCAGCAGTCCCCTGTCCCTCACAGATACGCAGTATTTT
TRBV7-8	-	TRBJ2-5	many	CASSLVLFGTGTFETQYF	TGTGCCAGCAGCTTAGTTCTTTTTGGAACAGGAACCTTTGAGACCCAGTACTTC
TRBV12-3/TRBV12-4	-	TRBJ2-3	-	CASSPTPYAQYF	TGTGCCAGCAGCCCGACTCCCTACGCGCAGTATTTT
TRBV19	TRBD2	TRBJ2-3	-	CASSSLWTGGRPTQYF	TGTGCCAGTAGTTCGCTCTGGACTGGCGGGAGGCCTACGCAGTATTTT
TRBV11-3	TRBD2	TRBJ2-3	many	CASGSSGGSPYTQYF	TGTGCCAGCGGGTCTAGCGGGGGCTCACCGTATACGCAGTATTTT
TRBV7-9	-	TRBJ2-7	many	CASSSLDRSSYEQYF	TGTGCCAGCAGCTCGTTAGATCGGAGCTCCTACGAGCAGTACTTC
TRBV6-2/TRBV6-3	-	TRBJ2-7	-	CASSYSLADLSYEQYF	TGTGCCAGCAGTTATTCCCTGGCCGACCTCTCCTACGAGCAGTACTTC